The source of this T cell receptor (beta chain) is a study of shared clonotypes between healthy human individuals. Study outcomes and limitations: Richness estimates generally favored naive over memory subsets. Relative to clonotypes present in all four donors, those not shared had lower generation probabilities.

The healthy adult donors were HIV-negative and reported no recent acute infections or vaccinations. Clones were read by immunoSEQ multiplex PCR, and TCRdb kept only the in-frame ones, dropping some. The table shows some 1.4 million clones, with around 97% occurring only once. Note on this clone: The antigen is unknown.

CDR1 and CDR2 (germline): SGHTA, FQGNSA. Trimming left V 2 bases short and J 1 base short, with 11 bases between. This CDR3 has 16 residues. Material: naive CD4+ T cells sorted from blood. The subset was: CD45RA+ positively selected. This clonotype was sampled from a man younger than 40 in good health. V usage is TRBV7-2 and J usage is TRBJ2-2; TRBD2 is a possible D gene (5 bases). The CDR3 nucleotides are TGTGCCAGCAGCTTACGGGCGGGTTGGAACACCGGGGAGCTGTTTTTT. Protein sequence: CASSLRAGWNTGELFF. The complete variable domain, with remaining parts taken from reference TRBV7-2 and TRBJ2-2, reads GAGVSQSPSNKVTEKGKDVELRCDPISGHTALYWYRQSLGQGLEFLIYFQGNSAPDKSGLPSDRFSAERTGGSVSTLTIQRTQQEDSAVYLCASSLRAGWNTGELFFGEGSRLTVL.